These T cell receptor beta chains were read from a single sample in a study of PD-L1 blockade in urothelial cancer. The data were produced by immunoSEQ multiplex PCR, yet TCRdb's version contains in-frame clones alone and is incomplete. The data hold roughly 21,000 clones, with around 90% observed a single time. The sample consisted of PBMCs, taken around atezolizumab (anti-PD-L1) treatment. The receptors were sampled from a woman aged 60-75 years with urothelial cancer. Both conserved end residues are trimmed from each CDR3. Each record gives: J gene, CDR3 length, V gene, CDR3 protein.

J gene: TRBJ2-1; CDR3 length: 13; V gene: TRBV4-1; CDR3 protein: ASSPQAVSYNEQF
J gene: TRBJ2-7; CDR3 length: 12; V gene: TRBV6-5; CDR3 protein: ASSLGEGPYEQY
J gene: TRBJ1-5; CDR3 length: 13; V gene: TRBV6-5; CDR3 protein: ASSFTGTSGQPQH
J gene: TRBJ2-4; CDR3 length: 13; V gene: TRBV19; CDR3 protein: ASSSGQLAKNIQY
J gene: TRBJ1-1; CDR3 length: 12; V gene: TRBV21-1; CDR3 protein: ARGQGVINTEAF
J gene: TRBJ2-7; CDR3 length: 14; V gene: TRBV7-9; CDR3 protein: ASSPRASGRAYEQY
J gene: TRBJ1-1; CDR3 length: 14; V gene: TRBV7-2; CDR3 protein: ASSLQGAQLNTEAF
J gene: TRBJ1-3; CDR3 length: 12; V gene: TRBV28; CDR3 protein: ATFPGQGGNTIY
J gene: TRBJ2-5; CDR3 length: 11; V gene: TRBV28; CDR3 protein: ASSLGGRETQY
J gene: TRBJ2-1; CDR3 length: 15; V gene: TRBV7-3; CDR3 protein: ASSLMGAPSSYNEQF
J gene: TRBJ1-2; CDR3 length: 11; V gene: TRBV2; CDR3 protein: ASSAGGNYGYT
J gene: TRBJ2-7; CDR3 length: 11; V gene: TRBV5-8; CDR3 protein: ASKPDISYEQY
J gene: TRBJ1-2; CDR3 length: 12; V gene: TRBV19; CDR3 protein: ASSMGQQNYGYT
J gene: TRBJ2-3; CDR3 length: 13; V gene: TRBV5-6; CDR3 protein: ASSSLALSTDTQY
J gene: TRBJ1-4; CDR3 length: 13; V gene: TRBV5-1; CDR3 protein: ASSWAGGANEKLF
J gene: TRBJ1-4; CDR3 length: 12; V gene: TRBV5-1; CDR3 protein: ASSLEAVNEKLF
J gene: TRBJ1-1; CDR3 length: 11; V gene: TRBV5-5; CDR3 protein: ASSLATGTEAF
J gene: TRBJ2-1; CDR3 length: 12; V gene: TRBV27; CDR3 protein: ASSSGQGAHEQF
J gene: TRBJ1-1; CDR3 length: 11; V gene: TRBV9; CDR3 protein: ASSLEVGTEAF
J gene: TRBJ1-1; CDR3 length: 12; V gene: TRBV7-9; CDR3 protein: ASSWTGLNTEAF
J gene: TRBJ2-7; CDR3 length: 11; V gene: TRBV6-5; CDR3 protein: ATGEWGGGEQY
J gene: TRBJ1-4; CDR3 length: 12; V gene: TRBV28; CDR3 protein: ASRIQGMNEKLF
J gene: TRBJ1-5; CDR3 length: 13; V gene: TRBV2; CDR3 protein: ASSELEPGGQPQH
J gene: TRBJ2-7; CDR3 length: 13; V gene: TRBV11-3; CDR3 protein: ASSLSSGSSYEQY
J gene: TRBJ2-3; CDR3 length: 10; V gene: TRBV9; CDR3 protein: ASSVRTDTQY
J gene: TRBJ2-1; CDR3 length: 13; V gene: TRBV9; CDR3 protein: ASSVGGTSLNEQF
J gene: TRBJ2-7; CDR3 length: 11; V gene: TRBV6-6; CDR3 protein: ASSYSRAAEQY